Presented here are 8 T cell receptor beta chains from one specimen sequenced in a study of T cells in Graves' hyperthyroidism and ophthalmopathy. The investigators amplified TCR beta CDR3 regions from RNA transcripts. During a first-round RT-PCR of the TCR CDR3, the HTBI primer set was used. Each CDR3 protein gets one entry after TCRdb re-called the multiplex PCR reads with MiXCR. The table records some 550,000 distinct CDR3 sequences, roughly 16% of them present only once. Material for sequencing was blood. The origin of the receptors is a woman aged 40-49 years with Graves' ophthalmopathy.

This clonotype appeared many times. The J gene is TRBJ2-5, the V gene TRBV28; D unclear. Between the trimmed V and J ends, which lost 6 bases and 5 bases, there was a span of 16 bases. The CDR3 extends over 14 amino acids. Looked up from germline, CDR1 is MDHEN and CDR2 is SYDVKM. The CDR3 loop is CASSPTALGETQYF. CDR3 coding DNA: TGTGCCAGCAGCCCGACCGCGCTCGGGGAGACCCAGTACTTC.

This clonotype was picked up a small number of times. This sequence joins TRBV6-1 and TRBJ2-2; D remains ambiguous. This CDR3 comprises 15 residues. The germline V gene has CDR1 MNHNS and CDR2 SASEGT. The ends were cut back, 5 bases at V and 0 bases at J, with 10 bases in the middle. The CDR3 coding sequence is TGTGCCAGCAGTTATAATAACCCGAACACCGGGGAGCTGTTTTTT. It yields the protein CASSYNNPNTGELFF.

The genes are TRBV19 and TRBJ1-5; possible D gene TRBD1, 6 bases. The CDR3 loop spans 14 amino acids. Germline loops: CDR1 LNHDA, CDR2 SQIVND (reference sequence). V lost 7 bases and J lost 3, with 13 bases in between. CDR3 in amino acids: CASMTGPNNQPQHF. The CDR3 DNA reads TGTGCCAGTATGACAGGCCCCAACAATCAGCCCCAGCATTTT.

V is TRBV7-2 and J is TRBJ2-7; tentatively, D is TRBD2 (6 bases). The CDR3 length is 14 residues. Looked up from germline, CDR1 is SGHTA and CDR2 is FQGNSA. V shed 1 base and J shed 7 bases, with 14 bases lying between them. In DNA, the CDR3 is TGTGCCAGCAGCTTAGAAATAACTAGCAGGGAGCAGTACTTC. This encodes CASSLEITSREQYF.

This sequence joins TRBV5-1 and TRBJ2-2, with TRBD2 identical over 12 bases. Looked up from germline, CDR1 is SGHRS and CDR2 is YFSETQ. The CDR3 has 15 residues. V shed 4 bases, J shed 7 bases, and the junction held 5 bases outside the gene matches. CDR3 loop: CASSPGLAGNGELFF. Written as DNA, the CDR3 is TGCGCCAGCAGCCCCGGACTAGCGGGGAACGGGGAGCTGTTTTTT.

This clonotype was counted many times. The chain links TRBV5-1 to TRBJ2-1; D is unclear. CDR3 length equals 13 residues. The germline V gene encodes CDR1 SGHRS and CDR2 YFSETQ. Trimming removed 0 bases from V and 9 bases from J, with 10 bases in between. The CDR3 here is CASSLAGSAEQFF. CDR3 coding DNA: TGCGCCAGCAGCTTGGCCGGGTCCGCTGAGCAGTTCTTC.

This clonotype was recorded many times. The chain joins TRBV10-3 to TRBJ2-3; a weak D match, TRBD1 (5 bases). The CDR3 runs 15 residues. Germline V gene data show CDR1 as ENHRY and CDR2 as SYGVKD. V lost 0 bases to trimming and J lost 6 bases, with 13 bases between them. For the CDR3, the DNA is TGTGCCATCAGTGAGTCGCTGCAGGGATTGGATACGCAGTATTTT. Translated: CAISESLQGLDTQYF.

This clonotype has ten or more counts. The chain uses TRBV20-1 and TRBJ2-7, with 9 bases aligning to TRBD1. The V gene's germline CDR1 is DFQATT and CDR2 SNEGSKA (reference sequence). V trimming: 8 bases; J trimming: 3 bases; junction bases outside the gene matches: 17. The CDR3 consists of 16 residues. The CDR3 region is CSPLLGPGQGFYEQYF. The CDR3 DNA follows: TGCAGTCCCCTGCTAGGTCCGGGACAGGGATTCTACGAGCAGTACTTC.